The 24 T cell receptor beta chains below were found in one sample sequenced in a study of T cell responses to AZD1222 COVID-19 vaccine (dated by TCRdb to the early 2020s). Explained via the paper, the time point label denotes: about 28 days (+/-7) after the second vaccine dose. The library relied on the immunoSEQ multiplex PCR assay. Held by TCRdb, this immuneACCESS table contains in-frame sequences only and omits some clones. Under half of the omission traces to an unresolved V gene where checked; the cause of the rest is unknown. Counted in this sample were more than 120,000 clones; 90% of them appeared once. 1.5% to 2% of the sample rests with the top ten. The material sequenced was peripheral blood, taken 28 days after the second AZD1222 dose. These receptors were taken from an adult who received the AZD1222 COVID-19 vaccine.

This clone was recorded only once. The CDR3 is CASSPAKGQGRNSPLHF. The CDR3 nucleotides read TGTGCCAGCAGCCCCGCTAAGGGTCAGGGACGGAATTCACCCCTCCACTTT. This chain joins TRBV4-2 and TRBJ1-6; the D gene is possibly TRBD1 (5 bases). The germline V and J ends were trimmed by 4 bases and 7 bases, with 20 bases remaining between them. CDR3 length: 17 residues. Germline V CDR1 and CDR2: LGHNA, YNFKEQ.

The J gene is TRBJ2-3, the V gene TRBV7-9, with unresolved D. Per germline, CDR1 SEHNR and CDR2 FQNEAQ (reference sequence). The CDR3 is 11 residues long. Trimming removed 0 bases at V and 5 bases at J, with 0 bases between. The CDR3 region is CASSLADTQYF. In DNA form, the CDR3 reads TGTGCCAGCAGCTTAGCAGATACGCAGTATTTT.

V usage is TRBV27 and J usage is TRBJ2-2; D remains unclear. The CDR3 sequence is 13 residues long. V lost 2 bases, J lost 7 bases, and 8 bases lay in between. Germline V gives CDR1 MNHEY, CDR2 SMNVEV (reference sequence). CDR3 residues: CASSLRTGGELFF. The CDR3 coding sequence is TGTGCCAGCAGTTTACGGACGGGCGGGGAGCTGTTTTTT.

The V and J genes are TRBV30 and TRBJ1-3, with D perhaps matching TRBD1 (6 bases). The germline gives CDR1 GTSNPN, CDR2 SVGIG (reference sequence). V lost 1 base to trimming and J lost 4 bases, with 17 bases between them. The CDR3 runs 16 residues. The CDR3 region is CAWSAFGTKLGNTIYF. CDR3 bases: TGTGCCTGGAGTGCCTTCGGGACAAAACTCGGAAACACCATATATTTT.

The rearrangement links TRBV19 to TRBJ2-3, with a weak D call TRBD1 (6 bases). V lost 6 bases to trimming and J lost 1 base, with 8 bases between them. Germline-derived CDR1 and CDR2 are LNHDA and SQIVND (reference sequence). This CDR3 region has 13 residues. CDR3 nucleotide sequence: TGTGCCAGTAGCGCAGGGGGCACAGATACGCAGTATTTT. Amino acid sequence: CASSAGGTDTQYF.

The CDR3 reads CASSRDRGNTGELFF. DNA of the CDR3: TGCGCCAGCAGTCGGGACAGGGGTAACACCGGGGAGCTGTTTTTT. This chain connects TRBV5-1 to TRBJ2-2, with 10 bases lining up with TRBD1. Germline V gene sequence: CDR1 SGHRS, CDR2 YFSETQ. This CDR3 has 15 amino acids. Germline trimming cut 5 bases from V and 2 bases from J; bases unmatched to any gene: 3.

This clone was seen a single time. V and J are TRBV10-1 and TRBJ2-2; D is perhaps TRBD1 or TRBD2 (5 bases each). The CDR3 contains 14 residues. Germline V gene lookup returns CDR1 WNHNN and CDR2 SYGVQD (reference sequence). V lost 6 bases and J lost 1, with 9 bases in between. The CDR3 loop reads CASSRDGNTGELFF. The CDR3 DNA is TGCGCCAGCAGCCGGGACGGGAACACCGGGGAGCTGTTTTTT.

The CDR3 loop reads CASSAAGLEQFF. The CDR3 bases are TGCGCCAGCAGCGCAGCGGGGCTTGAGCAGTTCTTC. The chain links TRBV5-1 to TRBJ2-1, with 7 bases lining up with TRBD2. CDR1 SGHRS and CDR2 YFSETQ come from the germline V gene. The CDR3 loop spans 12 amino acids. J lost 9 bases, V lost 4 bases, and 4 bases had no gene match.

The chain combines TRBV7-8 with TRBJ1-2, with a weak D call TRBD1 (6 bases). Looked up from germline, CDR1 is SGHVS and CDR2 is FQNEAQ. The CDR3 consists of 13 residues. The V gene lost 1 base and the J gene lost 4 bases, with 7 bases spanning the gap. The CDR3 sequence: CASSLEGGYGYTF. CDR3 nucleotides: TGTGCCAGCAGCTTAGAAGGGGGCTATGGCTACACCTTC. The whole variable domain, filled in from reference TRBV7-8 and TRBJ1-2, reads GAGVSQSPRYKVAKRGQDVALRCDPISGHVSLFWYQQALGQGPEFLTYFQNEAQLDKSGLPSDRFFAERPEGSVSTLKIQRTQQEDSAVYLCASSLEGGYGYTFGSGTRLTVV.

This clone is classed as medium-sized. The chain recombines TRBV3-1 (or the pseudogene TRBV3-2) with TRBJ1-2, with D perhaps matching TRBD1 (5 bases). The CDR3 is 16 residues long. V lost 0 bases and J lost 4, with 15 bases in between. Germline V CDR1 and CDR2: LGHDT, YNNKEL (reference sequence). The CDR3 DNA reads TGTGCCAGCAGCCAAGATCTACAGGACTGGGGCTATGGCTACACCTTC. Amino acid sequence: CASSQDLQDWGYGYTF.

The chain combines TRBV28 with TRBJ2-2; D gene unclear. Germline lookup yields CDR1 MDHEN and CDR2 SYDVKM. CDR3 size: 13 residues. With 4 bases removed from V and 6 bases from J, the gap between germline ends came to 9 bases. CDR3 in amino acids: CASSSSFSGELFF. In nucleotides, the CDR3 is TGTGCCAGCAGTTCGTCTTTTTCCGGGGAGCTGTTTTTT.

The chain has TRBV2 and TRBJ1-1; TRBD1 is a possible D gene (6 bases). Germline CDR1 reads SNHLY; CDR2 reads FYNNEI. Trimming removed 7 bases from V and 2 bases from J, with 29 bases in between. This CDR3 is built from 19 residues. CDR3 DNA: TGTGCCAGCACCCGGACAGCGGGGTCGGCCGGGGTAGGAAACACTGAAGCTTTCTTT. This sequence encodes CASTRTAGSAGVGNTEAFF.

This clone has just one count. The rearrangement joins TRBV6-1 to TRBJ1-6; 9 bases fit TRBD1. Trimming at V came to 5 bases and at J to 10 bases, leaving 6 bases not matched to a gene. Germline CDR1 and CDR2: MNHNS and SASEGT. This CDR3 spans 14 amino acids. The CDR3 loop is CASSRQGEVSPLHF. CDR3 bases: TGTGCCAGCAGTAGACAGGGGGAAGTATCACCCCTCCACTTT.

This clone turned up a few times. This chain's CDR3 is CASSQETLTVHSGNTIYF. CDR3 in DNA: TGTGCCAGCAGCCAAGAAACCTTGACGGTACACTCTGGAAACACCATATATTTT. The chain links TRBV3-1 (or the pseudogene TRBV3-2) to TRBJ1-3, with D unclear. The V end was cut by 0 bases, the J end by 0 bases, with 15 bases between. Germline CDR1 reads LGHDT; CDR2 reads YNNKEL (reference sequence). This CDR3 is built from 18 residues.

The chain joins TRBV9 to TRBJ1-2, with TRBD1 matching over 7 bases. V was clipped by 3 bases and J by 3 bases; unmatched bases: 8. Germline V gene data show CDR1 as SGDLS and CDR2 as YYNGEE. This CDR3 comprises 15 residues. The CDR3: CASSAERTGDYGYTF. DNA of the CDR3: TGTGCCAGCAGCGCAGAGCGGACAGGCGACTATGGCTACACCTTC. Full variable domain (missing parts from reference TRBV9 and TRBJ1-2): DSGVTQTPKHLITATGQRVTLRCSPRSGDLSVYWYQQSLDQGLQFLIQYYNGEERAKGNILERFSAQQFPDLHSELNLSSLELGDSALYFCASSAERTGDYGYTFGSGTRLTVV.

The chain couples TRBV27 to TRBJ1-6; the D gene is possibly TRBD1 (6 bases). Germline values: CDR1 MNHEY, CDR2 SMNVEV (reference sequence). V lost 5 bases, J lost 8 bases, and 16 bases lay in between. This CDR3 has 15 residues. The CDR3 sequence is CASSIQGGVYSPLHF. Here the CDR3 DNA reads TGTGCCAGCAGTATACAGGGCGGTGTGTATTCACCCCTCCACTTT.

The chain joins TRBV20-1 to TRBJ2-1; D uncertain. This CDR3 is 11 amino acids long. Deletions cut 0 bases from V and 9 bases from J, with 6 bases between. Germline lookup yields CDR1 DFQATT and CDR2 SNEGSKA (reference sequence). The CDR3 protein is CSARDQVEQFF. As DNA, the CDR3 is TGCAGTGCTAGAGATCAGGTTGAGCAGTTCTTC.

This clone was recorded a few times. The genes are TRBV19 and TRBJ2-6; no clear D gene. In germline, CDR1 is LNHDA, CDR2 SQIVND (reference sequence). The length of the CDR3 is 14 residues. Trimming shortened V by 9 bases and J by 0 bases, and 9 bases separated the two germline ends. CDR3 residues: CASSTYSGANVLTF. As DNA, the CDR3 is TGTGCCAGCTCTACCTACTCTGGGGCCAACGTCCTGACTTTC. The variable domain in full, completed from reference TRBV19 and TRBJ2-6, reads DGGITQSPKYLFRKEGQNVTLSCEQNLNHDAMYWYRQDPGQGLRLIYYSQIVNDFQKGDIAEGYSVSREKKESFPLTVTSAQKNPTAFYLCASSTYSGANVLTFGAGSRLTVL.

The J gene is TRBJ1-1, the V gene TRBV2; 7 bases fit TRBD1. The CDR3 has 13 amino acids. Germline V gene data show CDR1 as SNHLY and CDR2 as FYNNEI. The junction had 10 bases not matched to a gene; V was cut back by 6 bases and J by 9 bases. For the CDR3, the DNA is TGTGCCAGCAGCCCCGAACAGGGGAGACAAGCTTTCTTT. It yields the protein CASSPEQGRQAFF.

The chain links TRBV10-2 to TRBJ2-1; D not resolved. Deletions cut 4 bases from V and 5 bases from J, with 9 bases between. This CDR3 region has 13 residues. Germline lookup yields CDR1 WSHSY and CDR2 SAAADI. The CDR3 sequence: CASSGTENNEQFF. The CDR3 DNA sequence: TGCGCCAGCAGTGGGACGGAAAACAATGAGCAGTTCTTC.

This rearrangement joins TRBV6-5 to TRBJ1-3; no reliable D call. V lost 0 bases and J lost 8, with 14 bases in between. CDR1 and CDR2 from the germline V gene are MNHEY and SVGAGI. This CDR3 region has 15 residues. CDR3 in DNA: TGTGCCAGCAGTTACTCGAAAGGGAAAGGATACACCATATATTTT. This gives the protein CASSYSKGKGYTIYF.

This chain connects TRBV6-5 to TRBJ1-5; perhaps TRBD1 as D (6 bases). This CDR3 region has 14 residues. V was pared by 8 bases and J by 7 bases, with 18 bases between. The germline V gene encodes CDR1 MNHEY and CDR2 SVGAGI. The CDR3 nucleotides are TGTGCCAGCTCAGGCAGGGGAGAGTCGCAGCCCCAGCATTTT. Translation gives CASSGRGESQPQHF.

V and J are TRBV6-5 and TRBJ1-1; maybe TRBD1 (5 bases). V lost 5 bases, J lost 4 bases, and 14 bases lay in between. The CDR3 spans 14 residues. Germline V gene data show CDR1 as MNHEY and CDR2 as SVGAGI. The CDR3 region is CASSTVGGSTEAFF. In DNA, the CDR3 is TGTGCCAGCAGTACGGTGGGGGGTAGCACTGAAGCTTTCTTT.

The genes are TRBV19 and TRBJ1-6; perhaps TRBD1 as D (6 bases). Germline V gives CDR1 LNHDA, CDR2 SQIVND (reference sequence). This CDR3 is 15 amino acids long. V was trimmed by 5 bases and J by 7 bases, leaving 15 bases between them. CDR3 sequence: CASSPKTGGNSPLHF. The CDR3 DNA is TGTGCCAGTAGTCCCAAGACAGGAGGGAATTCACCCCTCCACTTT.